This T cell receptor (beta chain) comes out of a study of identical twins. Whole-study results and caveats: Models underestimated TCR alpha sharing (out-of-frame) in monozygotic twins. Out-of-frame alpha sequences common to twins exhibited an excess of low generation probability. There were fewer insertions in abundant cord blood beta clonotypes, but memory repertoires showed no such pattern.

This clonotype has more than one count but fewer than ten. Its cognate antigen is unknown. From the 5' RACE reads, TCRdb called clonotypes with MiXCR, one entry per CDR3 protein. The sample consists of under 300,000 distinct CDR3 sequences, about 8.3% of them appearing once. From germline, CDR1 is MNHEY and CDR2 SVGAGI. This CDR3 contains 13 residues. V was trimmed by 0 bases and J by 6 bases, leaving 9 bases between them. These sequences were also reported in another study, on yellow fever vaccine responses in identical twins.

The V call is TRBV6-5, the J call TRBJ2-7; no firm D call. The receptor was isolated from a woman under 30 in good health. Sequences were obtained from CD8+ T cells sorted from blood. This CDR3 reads CASSYSSTGEQYF. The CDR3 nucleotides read TGTGCCAGCAGTTACTCGAGCACGGGCGAGCAGTACTTC.